The sequence of this T cell receptor (beta chain) was determined in a study of PD-1 blockade in mismatch repair-deficient tumors. On the study more broadly: Patients had approximately 12 mismatch repair-deficient cancer types and were previously treated and progressing. Findings and limits, study-wide: Rapid post-treatment expansion, then contraction, generally preceding radiologic response, marked tumor-resident clones.

Remarks on this clone: What it recognizes is unknown.

Mismatch repair deficiency was confirmed in all patients, by PCR or immunohistochemistry. Three pembrolizumab responders had their TCRs sequenced. Germline assignment: CDR1 MDHEN and CDR2 SYDVKM. Between the trimmed V and J ends, which lost 6 bases and 7 bases, there was a span of 10 bases. The CDR3 extends over 12 amino acids. Using immunoSEQ multiplex PCR, the repertoire was profiled, and TCRdb retains in-frame clones only, with some absent. The sample records tens of thousands of clones, around 73% being singletons. The sequence derives from an adult with mismatch repair-deficient cancer. Sequenced material: peripheral blood, taken 4 weeks after starting pembrolizumab. This rearrangement joins TRBV28 to TRBJ2-1; no reliable D call. The CDR3 reads CASSILENEQFF. CDR3 nucleotide sequence: TGTGCCAGCAGCATACTCGAGAATGAGCAGTTCTTC.